One and the same sample provided the 27 T cell receptor beta chains below, sequenced in a study of somatic mutations in cytotoxic T cells in rheumatoid arthritis. Data came from immunoSEQ multiplex PCR; TCRdb stores just in-frame clones and leaves some out. The sample has about 19,000 clones, approximately 80% seen once. Material: CD8+ T cells sorted from blood. The receptors here all came from an adult with rheumatoid arthritis.

The chain joins TRBV19 to TRBJ2-1; no firm D call. CDR1 is LNHDA, CDR2 SQIVND, per germline (reference sequence). The ends were cut back, 5 bases at V and 2 bases at J, with 10 bases in the middle. This CDR3 is built from 14 residues. CDR3 amino acids: CASSPGRTYNEQFF. DNA for the CDR3: TGTGCCAGTAGTCCAGGACGAACCTACAATGAGCAGTTCTTC.

This chain links TRBV5-6 with TRBJ1-5, with D uncertain. The germline V and J ends were trimmed by 2 bases and 6 bases, with 9 bases remaining between them. Germline V lookup: CDR1 SGHDT, CDR2 YYEEEE. CDR3 length equals 13 residues. The CDR3 protein is CASSLARGQPQHF. In DNA form, the CDR3 reads TGTGCCAGCAGCTTAGCCCGGGGTCAGCCCCAGCATTTT.

This clone was found once. This chain connects TRBV27 to TRBJ2-7; perhaps TRBD1 as D (6 bases). This CDR3 is 16 amino acids long. Germline CDR1 is MNHEY and CDR2 is SMNVEV (reference sequence). V lost 3 bases and J 3 bases, leaving 18 bases between the germline ends. This CDR3 reads CASSLEPGQHVYEQYF. DNA for the CDR3: TGTGCCAGCAGTTTGGAGCCGGGACAACACGTCTACGAGCAGTACTTC.

This rearrangement joins TRBV7-9 to TRBJ2-1; a weak D match, TRBD2 (6 bases). This CDR3 contains 16 residues. Germline loops: CDR1 SEHNR, CDR2 FQNEAQ (reference sequence). The V end lost 8 bases, the J end lost 9 bases, and 26 bases lay between the germline ends. Here the CDR3 reads CASWGNRESHHGEQFF. The CDR3 bases are TGTGCCAGCTGGGGCAACCGGGAGAGCCATCACGGTGAGCAGTTCTTC.

The rearrangement uses TRBV27 and TRBJ2-5, with TRBD1 matching 10 bases. CDR3 length: 17 residues. The germline V gene has CDR1 MNHEY and CDR2 SMNVEV (reference sequence). After removal of 3 bases from V and 2 bases from J, the junction contained 9 bases not matched to a gene. The CDR3 sequence is CASSFLMGDRGQETQYF. In DNA form, the CDR3 reads TGTGCCAGCAGTTTCTTAATGGGGGACAGGGGACAAGAGACCCAGTACTTC.

This clone came up a few times. This chain links TRBV19 with TRBJ2-2; 9 bases fit TRBD2. The germline CDR1 and CDR2 sequences are LNHDA and SQIVND (reference sequence). V lost 5 bases and J lost 5; bases outside the gene matches: 18. The CDR3 has 19 amino acids. This chain's CDR3 is CASSPLTMSSGRDTGELFF. DNA for the CDR3: TGTGCCAGTAGTCCTCTGACTATGAGTAGCGGGAGAGATACCGGGGAGCTGTTTTTT.

V gene TRBV27 combines with J gene TRBJ2-1; possible D gene TRBD1, 5 bases. CDR3 length equals 12 residues. The germline V and J ends were trimmed by 6 bases and 3 bases, with 6 bases remaining between them. Germline V CDR1 and CDR2: MNHEY, SMNVEV (reference sequence). The CDR3 is CASRGDYNEQFF. DNA for the CDR3: TGTGCCAGCAGAGGGGACTACAATGAGCAGTTCTTC.

In this sample, this clone turned up a few times. V and J are TRBV5-4 and TRBJ1-1; D unresolved. The CDR3 covers 12 residues. V shed 0 bases and J shed 7 bases, with 7 bases lying between them. Germline CDR1 is SGHNT and CDR2 is YYREEE (reference sequence). DNA for the CDR3: TGTGCCAGCAGCTTGGAGGGAGGTGAAGCTTTCTTT. Protein: CASSLEGGEAFF.

The CDR3 sequence is CASHGSSMNTEAFF. Written as DNA, the CDR3 is TGTGCCAGCCACGGCAGTTCCATGAACACTGAAGCTTTCTTT. The chain joins TRBV11-3 to TRBJ1-1; D is unclear. Germline V gene lookup returns CDR1 SGHNT and CDR2 YENEEA. Trimming pared 8 bases from V and 0 bases from J, leaving 13 bases between. The CDR3 has 14 residues.

The chain recombines TRBV6-1 with TRBJ1-2; D not resolved. The CDR3 runs to 10 residues. Germline values: CDR1 MNHNS, CDR2 SASEGT. The V end was cut by 11 bases, the J end by 4 bases, with 8 bases between. In DNA, the CDR3 is TGTGCCGGACTGGGCTATGGCTACACCTTC. As protein: CAGLGYGYTF.

The genes are TRBV28 and TRBJ1-6; D ambiguous. CDR1 MDHEN and CDR2 SYDVKM come from the germline V gene. The ends were cut back, 4 bases at V and 1 base at J, with 11 bases in the middle. The CDR3 covers 16 residues. DNA for the CDR3: TGTGCCAGCAGTTCCCCCGGTCGTTCCTATAATTCACCCCTCCACTTT. It codes for CASSSPGRSYNSPLHF.

The chain links TRBV27 to TRBJ2-7; D not resolved. V lost 5 bases, J lost 3 bases, and 5 bases lay in between. The germline CDR1 and CDR2 sequences are MNHEY and SMNVEV (reference sequence). The CDR3 has 11 amino acids. CDR3 nucleotides: TGTGCCAGCAGTCCCGACTACGAGCAGTACTTC. This sequence encodes CASSPDYEQYF.

The rearrangement joins TRBV23-1 to TRBJ1-1; D possibly corresponds to TRBD1 (5 bases). TRBV23-1 belongs to the ORF category, with a function that is uncertain. The CDR3 extends over 17 amino acids. Deletions cut 2 bases from V and 5 bases from J, with 21 bases between. In DNA, the CDR3 is TGCGCCAGCAGTCAAATGACAGTAGCCGGTGAAATAACTGAAGCTTTCTTT. This codes for CASSQMTVAGEITEAFF.

The V and J genes are TRBV19 and TRBJ2-2, with 12 bases aligning to TRBD1. J was trimmed by 4 bases and V by 8 bases; bases with no gene match: 8. The CDR3 loop spans 16 amino acids. The germline gives CDR1 LNHDA, CDR2 SQIVND (reference sequence). CDR3 in amino acids: CASSSGQGAFTGELFF. CDR3 DNA: TGTGCCAGTTCCTCGGGACAGGGGGCGTTCACCGGGGAGCTGTTTTTT.

This clone has just one count. The chain has TRBV7-2 and TRBJ2-2; 8 nucleotides agree with TRBD1. This CDR3 is 16 amino acids long. With 1 base clipped from V and 3 bases from J, the junction kept 4 bases outside the gene matches. Germline V gene data show CDR1 as SGHTA and CDR2 as FQGNSA. The CDR3 loop is CASSLDTGGYTGELFF. In DNA, the CDR3 is TGTGCCAGCAGCTTAGATACAGGGGGATACACCGGGGAGCTGTTTTTT.

CDR3 protein: CASSLGASDTDTQYF. CDR3 DNA: TGTGCCAGCAGTTTAGGGGCTAGCGATACAGATACGCAGTATTTT. This chain uses TRBV27 with TRBJ2-3, with D possibly being TRBD2 (6 bases). Looked up from germline, CDR1 is MNHEY and CDR2 is SMNVEV (reference sequence). V was pared by 2 bases and J by 3 bases, with 12 bases between. The CDR3 consists of 15 residues.

The genes are TRBV30 and TRBJ2-7, with TRBD2 matching 11 bases. This CDR3 comprises 15 residues. The V gene's germline CDR1 is GTSNPN and CDR2 SVGIG (reference sequence). The ends lost 3 bases at V and 4 bases at J; junction bases unmatched: 8. Here the CDR3 reads CAWRDRLAGTYEQYF. CDR3 DNA: TGTGCCTGGAGAGACCGACTAGCGGGGACTTACGAGCAGTACTTC.

The chain carries TRBV5-6 and TRBJ1-4; 9 bases match TRBD1. V lost 0 bases, J lost 8 bases, and 5 bases stayed unmatched. The germline V gene encodes CDR1 SGHDT and CDR2 YYEEEE. The CDR3 is made up of 15 amino acids. CDR3 region: CASSLGTGGGEKLFF. The CDR3 bases are TGTGCCAGCAGCTTGGGCACAGGGGGCGGGGAAAAACTGTTTTTT.

The rearrangement uses TRBV7-8 and TRBJ2-6; TRBD1 agrees at 10 bases. Germline V gene sequence: CDR1 SGHVS, CDR2 FQNEAQ. This CDR3 has 17 amino acids. After removal of 1 base from V and 0 bases from J, the junction contained 0 bases not matched to a gene. CDR3 sequence reads: CASSLGDRGSGANVLTF. The CDR3 DNA reads as TGTGCCAGCAGCTTAGGGGACAGGGGCTCTGGGGCCAACGTCCTGACTTTC.

DNA of the CDR3: TGTGCCAGCAGTTCAAGCGGGGGACAGGGAGAGACCCAGTACTTC. Amino acids: CASSSSGGQGETQYF. V usage is TRBV27 and J usage is TRBJ2-5, with D maybe TRBD1 (9 bases). CDR3 size: 15 residues. The germline V gene encodes CDR1 MNHEY and CDR2 SMNVEV (reference sequence). Trimming took 4 bases from V and 4 from J, leaving 16 bases between them.

The chain's CDR3 is CASSLVLANNEQFF. CDR3 in DNA: TGTGCCAGCAGCTTGGTTTTAGCTAACAATGAGCAGTTCTTC. The genes are TRBV5-6 and TRBJ2-1, with D hard to call. The germline gives CDR1 SGHDT, CDR2 YYEEEE. This CDR3 is built from 14 residues. Trimming pared 0 bases from V and 5 bases from J, leaving 9 bases between. Together with reference TRBV5-6 and TRBJ2-1, the CDR3 gives the full variable domain: DAGVTQSPTHLIKTRGQQVTLRCSPKSGHDTVSWYQQALGQGPQFIFQYYEEEERQRGNFPDRFSGHQFPNYSSELNVNALLLGDSALYLCASSLVLANNEQFFGPGTRLTVL.

The chain is built from TRBV4-1 and TRBJ1-4; no definite D call. In germline, CDR1 is MGHRA, CDR2 YSYEKL. Trimming removed 3 bases at V and 8 bases at J, with 4 bases between. This CDR3 is 11 amino acids long. The CDR3 sequence is CASSQAEKLFF. The CDR3 bases are TGCGCCAGCAGCCAGGCGGAAAAACTGTTTTTT.

This chain joins TRBV27 and TRBJ2-7; D is undetermined. V was shortened by 4 bases and J by 5 bases, with 9 bases between the two germline ends. The CDR3 covers 12 residues. Germline assignment: CDR1 MNHEY and CDR2 SMNVEV (reference sequence). The CDR3 nucleotides read TGTGCCAGCAGTTCCCTTATCCACGAGCAGTACTTC. It is translated as CASSSLIHEQYF.

This chain links TRBV6-1 with TRBJ1-5; D perhaps matches TRBD1 (5 bases). The ends were cut back, 5 bases at V and 5 bases at J, with 13 bases in the middle. The CDR3 runs 14 residues. Per the germline V gene, CDR1 is MNHNS and CDR2 is SASEGT. The CDR3 nucleotides read TGTGCCAGCAGTTTGGGGCAAGAGGATCAGCCCCAGCATTTT. This gives the protein CASSLGQEDQPQHF.

A few counts support this clone. The chain employs TRBV13 and TRBJ1-6, with D possibly TRBD1 on 6 matching bases. CDR1 and CDR2 from the germline V gene are PRHDT and FYEKMQ (reference sequence). Trimming removed 0 bases at V and 7 bases at J, with 10 bases between. The CDR3 runs to 15 residues. The CDR3 protein is CASSLGGTKNSPLHF. As DNA, the CDR3 is TGTGCCAGCAGCTTAGGAGGGACAAAAAATTCACCCCTCCACTTT.

The J gene is TRBJ1-5, the V gene TRBV7-7, with D perhaps matching TRBD1 (6 bases). V shed 5 bases and J shed 1 base, with 18 bases lying between them. From germline, CDR1 is SSHAT and CDR2 FNYEAQ (reference sequence). The CDR3 consists of 17 residues. CDR3 DNA: TGTGCCAGCAGCGGACGGGGGGGCTACCTAAGCAATCAGCCCCAGCATTTT. Protein product: CASSGRGGYLSNQPQHF.

As concerns this clone: A read error is likely here: a far larger clone is one base away. Distinct nucleotide sequences in the sample also encode this CDR3. The J gene is TRBJ1-2, the V gene TRBV5-4, with no clear D. The ends were cut back, 2 bases at V and 4 bases at J, with 15 bases in the middle. Germline values: CDR1 SGHNT, CDR2 YYREEE (reference sequence). The length of the CDR3 is 15 residues. The DNA for the CDR3 is TGTGCCAGCAGCTTTCCGGAGCAGCCCTCCTATGGCTACACCTTC. Translation gives CASSFPEQPSYGYTF.